The clone carrying this T cell receptor beta chain was counted a few times. The CDR3 is 15 amino acids. The germline V and J ends were trimmed by 5 bases and 2 bases, with 15 bases remaining between them. Germline values: CDR1 SEHNR, CDR2 FQNEAQ (reference sequence). Clones were read by immunoSEQ multiplex PCR, and TCRdb kept only the in-frame ones, dropping some. The sample records 25,000 to 30,000 clones, roughly nine tenths being singletons. The data are from a study of PD-1 and CTLA-4 blockade in melanoma. The J gene is TRBJ1-2, the V gene TRBV7-9; no clear D. The sample here was CD8+ T cells from peripheral blood, taken before anti-PD-1 treatment. The clonotype comes from a human donor with melanoma. CDR3 DNA: TGTGCCAGCAGCCTTCTTGGCGGTCAGAACTATGGCTACACCTTC. It specifies CASSLLGGQNYGYTF.